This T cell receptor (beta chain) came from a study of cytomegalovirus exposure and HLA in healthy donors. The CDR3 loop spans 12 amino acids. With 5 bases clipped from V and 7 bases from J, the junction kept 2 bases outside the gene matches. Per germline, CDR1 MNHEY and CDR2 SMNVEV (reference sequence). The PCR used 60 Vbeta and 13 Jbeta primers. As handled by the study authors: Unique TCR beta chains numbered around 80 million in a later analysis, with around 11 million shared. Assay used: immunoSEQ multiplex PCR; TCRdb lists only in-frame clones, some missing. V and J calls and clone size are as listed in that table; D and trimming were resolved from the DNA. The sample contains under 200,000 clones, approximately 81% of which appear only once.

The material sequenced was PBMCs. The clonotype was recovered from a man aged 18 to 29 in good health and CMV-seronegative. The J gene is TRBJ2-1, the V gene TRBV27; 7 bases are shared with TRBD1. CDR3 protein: CASSRRGNEQFF. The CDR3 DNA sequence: TGTGCCAGCAGTCGCAGGGGGAATGAGCAGTTCTTC.